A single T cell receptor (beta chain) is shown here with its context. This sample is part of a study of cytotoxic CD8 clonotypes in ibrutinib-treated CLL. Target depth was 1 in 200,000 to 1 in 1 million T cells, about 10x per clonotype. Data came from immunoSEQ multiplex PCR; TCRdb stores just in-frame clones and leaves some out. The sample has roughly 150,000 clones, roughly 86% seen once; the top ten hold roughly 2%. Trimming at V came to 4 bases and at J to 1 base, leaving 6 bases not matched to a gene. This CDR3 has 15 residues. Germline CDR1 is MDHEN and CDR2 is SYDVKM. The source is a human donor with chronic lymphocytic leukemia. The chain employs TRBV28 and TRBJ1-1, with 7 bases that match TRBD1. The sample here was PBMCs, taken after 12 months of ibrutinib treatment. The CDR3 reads CASSSPGQRNTEAFF. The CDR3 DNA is TGTGCCAGCAGTTCTCCGGGACAGAGGAACACTGAAGCTTTCTTT.